Below, 31 T cell receptor beta chains from the same sample are listed, as sequenced in a study of cytotoxic CD8 clonotypes in ibrutinib-treated CLL. Assay: immunoSEQ multiplex PCR; the TCRdb copy retains only in-frame clones and omits some. The sample lists fewer than 150,000 clones, under 90% occurring once. The sequenced sample was PBMCs, obtained after 24 months of ibrutinib treatment. These receptors came from a human donor with chronic lymphocytic leukemia.

This rearrangement joins TRBV6-5 to TRBJ1-2, with D hard to call. CDR3 length equals 15 residues. Germline V gene sequence: CDR1 MNHEY, CDR2 SVGAGI. V dropped 0 bases and J dropped 6 bases, with 14 bases sitting between them. The CDR3 DNA is TGTGCCAGCAGTTACTCGACTTGGGGTGGGGATGGCTACACCTTC. Its translation is CASSYSTWGGDGYTF.

The chain employs TRBV2 and TRBJ1-3; weak D call: TRBD1 (6 bases). Germline-derived CDR1 and CDR2 are SNHLY and FYNNEI. Trimming pared 7 bases from V and 0 bases from J, leaving 13 bases between. This CDR3 is 15 amino acids long. CDR3 protein: CASTRDNFSGNTIYF. CDR3 sequence (DNA): TGTGCCAGCACCCGGGACAATTTCTCTGGAAACACCATATATTTT.

The V call is TRBV19, the J call TRBJ2-7; D is unresolved. Per germline, CDR1 LNHDA and CDR2 SQIVND (reference sequence). Trimming took off 3 bases at V and 1 base at J, with 10 bases between the two ends. The CDR3 is 14 amino acids. This CDR3 reads CASSIRAPSYEQYF. The CDR3 DNA reads TGTGCCAGTAGTATCCGGGCACCTTCCTACGAGCAGTACTTC.

As for this clone: The sample carries other DNA sequences with the same CDR3. The chain employs TRBV19 and TRBJ1-1; D gene unclear. The CDR3 runs to 13 residues. V was trimmed by 2 bases and J by 2 bases, leaving 6 bases between them. Per germline, CDR1 LNHDA and CDR2 SQIVND (reference sequence). In DNA, the CDR3 is TGTGCCAGTAGTATACTGAGAAACACTGAAGCTTTCTTT. Its protein is CASSILRNTEAFF.

V is TRBV6-4 and J is TRBJ2-2, with 8 positions matching TRBD1. Germline CDR1 is MRHNA and CDR2 is SNTAGT. V lost 7 bases and J lost 0; bases outside the gene matches: 4. This CDR3 contains 15 residues. The CDR3 DNA sequence: TGTGCCAGCAATATACAGGGGGCGAACACCGGGGAGCTGTTTTTT. Translating gives CASNIQGANTGELFF.

This clone turned up a few times. This chain connects TRBV12-5 to TRBJ1-2, with D uncertain. CDR1 is LGHNT and CDR2 is FRNRAP in the germline V gene. This CDR3 has 13 amino acids. V lost 7 bases and J lost 1, with 10 bases in between. Written as DNA, the CDR3 is TGTGCTAGTGCCCTGGACGGTAACTATGGCTACACCTTC. Translation: CASALDGNYGYTF.

This clone was observed a few times. V and J are TRBV6-1 and TRBJ1-5; D is uncertain. This CDR3 contains 13 residues. Germline values: CDR1 MNHNS, CDR2 SASEGT. Trimming shortened V by 7 bases and J by 6 bases, and 13 bases separated the two germline ends. The CDR3 sequence: CASNTGLIQPQHF. CDR3 DNA: TGTGCCAGCAACACTGGACTTATTCAGCCCCAGCATTTT.

This sequence joins TRBV5-1 and TRBJ2-3; 11 bases are a match to TRBD1. Germline CDR1 is SGHRS and CDR2 is YFSETQ. After removal of 3 bases from V and 0 bases from J, the junction contained 6 bases not matched to a gene. CDR3 length equals 17 residues. For the CDR3, the DNA is TGCGCCAGCAGCTCCGGACAGGGGGCTCCTAGCACAGATACGCAGTATTTT. It codes for CASSSGQGAPSTDTQYF. The full variable domain, in which reference TRBV5-1 and TRBJ2-3 provide the parts outside the CDR3, is KAGVTQTPRYLIKTRGQQVTLSCSPISGHRSVSWYQQTPGQGLQFLFEYFSETQRNKGNFPGRFSGRQFSNSRSEMNVSTLELGDSALYLCASSSGQGAPSTDTQYFGPGTRLTVL.

The chain couples TRBV6-5 to TRBJ2-3; the D gene is possibly TRBD2 (5 bases). The germline CDR1 and CDR2 sequences are MNHEY and SVGAGI. V was clipped by 8 bases and J by 1 base, with 13 bases between them. This CDR3 has 14 amino acids. The chain's CDR3 is CASGRTSRTDTQYF. The CDR3 DNA is TGTGCCAGCGGCAGGACTTCTCGCACAGATACGCAGTATTTT.

V usage is TRBV4-3 and J usage is TRBJ1-2, with TRBD1 matching 10 bases. V was clipped by 1 base and J by 4 bases; unmatched bases: 6. The CDR3 has 16 residues. The V gene's germline CDR1 is LGHNA and CDR2 YSLEER. The CDR3 nucleotides are TGCGCCAGCAGCCAAGGTCGGGACAGGGGTGGCTATGGCTACACCTTC. Its protein product is CASSQGRDRGGYGYTF.

The chain carries TRBV27 and TRBJ1-2; D perhaps matches TRBD1 (5 bases). Germline V gene sequence: CDR1 MNHEY, CDR2 SMNVEV (reference sequence). The CDR3 loop spans 12 amino acids. V was clipped by 6 bases and J by 4 bases, with 9 bases between them. CDR3 region: CASRTATYGYTF. The CDR3 bases are TGTGCCAGCAGGACAGCTACCTATGGCTACACCTTC.

This clone occurred once. The chain carries TRBV6-5 and TRBJ1-2; 8 bases match TRBD1. The CDR3 has 14 residues. Germline V gene sequence: CDR1 MNHEY, CDR2 SVGAGI. Trimming at V came to 7 bases and at J to 2 bases, leaving 6 bases not matched to a gene. CDR3 protein: CASIRTGTNYGYTF. CDR3 coding DNA: TGTGCCAGCATTAGGACAGGGACCAACTATGGCTACACCTTC.

The chain uses TRBV6-4 and TRBJ1-2; the D is unclear. Germline V CDR1 and CDR2: MRHNA, SNTAGT. This CDR3 has 14 amino acids. Trimming removed 5 bases from V and 3 bases from J, with 13 bases in between. CDR3 DNA: TGTGCCAGCAGTTTCCGCCGCGGTGACTATGGCTACACCTTC. Protein product: CASSFRRGDYGYTF.

The gene calls are TRBV7-9 and TRBJ2-3, with D perhaps assigned TRBD1 or TRBD2 (6 bases each). CDR3 length: 14 amino acids. Germline CDR1 is SEHNR and CDR2 is FQNEAQ (reference sequence). The germline V and J ends were trimmed by 5 bases and 8 bases, with 17 bases remaining between them. In DNA form, the CDR3 reads TGTGCCAGCAGCCCCTGGGGGGCGCAGGGTACGCAGTATTTT. It encodes CASSPWGAQGTQYF.

The V and J genes are TRBV7-9 and TRBJ2-7, with 9 bases fitting TRBD1. V lost 5 bases, J lost 4 bases, and 9 bases stayed unmatched. CDR1 is SEHNR, CDR2 FQNEAQ, per germline (reference sequence). This CDR3 comprises 15 residues. CDR3: CASSAWDREAYEQYF. The DNA for the CDR3 is TGTGCCAGCAGCGCATGGGACAGGGAAGCATACGAGCAGTACTTC.

The rearrangement links TRBV7-9 to TRBJ1-2; a weak D match, TRBD1 (6 bases). V dropped 5 bases and J dropped 2 bases, with 15 bases sitting between them. Germline-derived CDR1 and CDR2 are SEHNR and FQNEAQ (reference sequence). This CDR3 contains 15 residues. CDR3: CASSQRTVSNYGYTF. The DNA of the CDR3 is TGTGCCAGCAGCCAGAGGACAGTCTCGAACTATGGCTACACCTTC.

The chain links TRBV9 to TRBJ2-1; 11 nucleotides line up with TRBD2. In germline, CDR1 is SGDLS, CDR2 YYNGEE. This CDR3 is built from 15 residues. V shed 2 bases and J 6 bases; nucleotides not matched to a gene: 4. CDR3: CASSVLAGGSNEQFF. Written as DNA, the CDR3 is TGTGCCAGCAGCGTGCTAGCGGGGGGTTCCAATGAGCAGTTCTTC.

The gene calls are TRBV7-8 and TRBJ1-2; TRBD1 matches 7 bases. The germline gives CDR1 SGHVS, CDR2 FQNEAQ. With 3 bases clipped from V and 7 bases from J, the junction kept 8 bases outside the gene matches. This CDR3 spans 14 amino acids. CDR3 loop: CASSFGEGARGYTF. DNA for the CDR3: TGTGCCAGCAGCTTCGGGGAGGGGGCTCGTGGCTACACCTTC.

The chain couples TRBV6-5 to TRBJ1-2; TRBD1 is a possible D gene (5 bases). This CDR3 is built from 13 residues. Germline-derived CDR1 and CDR2 are MNHEY and SVGAGI. Trimming took off 2 bases at V and 5 bases at J, with 9 bases between the two ends. The CDR3, as DNA: TGTGCCAGCAGTTACGTGGAGGGGTATGGCTACACCTTC. Translating it yields CASSYVEGYGYTF.

The V gene is TRBV18, the J gene TRBJ2-5; 7 bases are a match to TRBD2. This CDR3 has 14 amino acids. Germline lookup yields CDR1 KGHSH and CDR2 LQKENI. V lost 5 bases to trimming and J lost 2 bases; unmatched junction nucleotides: 5. Here the CDR3 reads CASSSGLVQETQYF. CDR3 nucleotides: TGTGCCAGCTCATCCGGACTAGTACAAGAGACCCAGTACTTC.

The genes are TRBV5-5 and TRBJ2-7; D is unresolved. Trimming removed 3 bases from V and 2 bases from J, with 6 bases in between. In germline, CDR1 is SGHKS, CDR2 YYEKEE (reference sequence). The CDR3 length is 12 residues. CDR3 nucleotide sequence: TGTGCCAGCAGCTCCCTGACCTACGAGCAGTACTTC. It specifies CASSSLTYEQYF.

The chain joins TRBV6-5 to TRBJ1-1, with 9 bases matching TRBD1. This CDR3 spans 16 amino acids. The germline V gene has CDR1 MNHEY and CDR2 SVGAGI. The J segment lost 3 bases and the V segment lost 1 base, leaving 6 bases of the junction unmatched. CDR3 residues: CASSYWDRVDHTEAFF. CDR3 in DNA: TGTGCCAGCAGTTACTGGGACAGGGTGGATCACACTGAAGCTTTCTTT.

This chain uses TRBV18 with TRBJ2-7; TRBD1 matches 8 bases. The CDR3 has 12 residues. Germline values: CDR1 KGHSH, CDR2 LQKENI. V gave up 5 bases and J gave up 7 bases; unmatched junction bases: 4. The CDR3, as DNA: TGTGCCAGCTCAACCCGACAGGGGGAGCAGTACTTC. This sequence encodes CASSTRQGEQYF.

CDR3 residues: CASSPVSGTQSNQPQHF. The CDR3 bases are TGTGCCAGCAGCCCGGTCTCAGGGACACAGAGTAATCAGCCCCAGCATTTT. This chain uses TRBV7-9 with TRBJ1-5, with a possible D match to TRBD1 (6 bases). Trimming shortened V by 5 bases and J by 4 bases, and 21 bases separated the two germline ends. Germline CDR1 SEHNR, CDR2 FQNEAQ (reference sequence). This CDR3 is built from 17 residues.

The chain carries TRBV7-6 and TRBJ2-1; 9 bases fit TRBD2. The trim removed 2 bases at V and 4 bases at J, leaving 3 bases unmatched. This CDR3 contains 15 residues. Germline lookup yields CDR1 SGHVS and CDR2 FNYEAQ. This CDR3 reads CASSLSGGSYNEQFF. The CDR3 region has the DNA TGTGCCAGCAGCTTAAGCGGGGGGTCTTACAATGAGCAGTTCTTC.

J is TRBJ1-2 and V is TRBV6-6; D is ambiguous. Per the germline V gene, CDR1 is MNHNY and CDR2 is SVGAGI (reference sequence). V shed 6 bases and J shed 0 bases, with 8 bases lying between them. The CDR3 is made up of 13 amino acids. CDR3 in DNA: TGTGCCAGCAGGCCCGGGGCTAACTATGGCTACACCTTC. Its translation is CASRPGANYGYTF.

The V call is TRBV9, the J call TRBJ1-1; 8 bases are shared with TRBD1. Germline V lookup: CDR1 SGDLS, CDR2 YYNGEE. J was trimmed by 4 bases and V by 4 bases; bases with no gene match: 3. There are 13 residues in the CDR3. CDR3: CASSTRGLTEAFF. CDR3 nucleotides: TGTGCCAGCAGCACCAGGGGGCTCACTGAAGCTTTCTTT.

The table lists this clone with a few counts. In DNA form, the CDR3 reads TGTGCCTGGAGTGTCGGGGTTTATGGCTACACCTTC. The encoded protein is CAWSVGVYGYTF. This chain connects TRBV30 to TRBJ1-2; D gene ambiguous. V dropped 0 bases and J dropped 5 bases, with 7 bases sitting between them. The V gene's germline CDR1 is GTSNPN and CDR2 SVGIG (reference sequence). This CDR3 is built from 12 residues.

The chain combines TRBV4-2 with TRBJ1-1; D not certain. Trimming stripped 0 bases from V and 5 bases from J, with 7 bases between. The germline CDR1 and CDR2 sequences are LGHNA and YNFKEQ. The CDR3 spans 13 residues. CDR3 amino acids: CASSQDIWTEAFF. The CDR3 DNA is TGTGCCAGCAGCCAAGATATTTGGACTGAAGCTTTCTTT.

This clone occurred once. The CDR3 loop reads CASSPPGGQNEKLFF. CDR3 DNA: TGCGCCAGCAGCCCTCCCGGAGGACAGAATGAAAAACTGTTTTTT. The chain links TRBV5-1 to TRBJ1-4; D is possibly TRBD1 (6 bases). Germline V CDR1 and CDR2: SGHRS, YFSETQ. Between the trimmed V and J ends, which lost 4 bases and 5 bases, there was a span of 15 bases. The CDR3 runs to 15 residues.

This clone has only a few counts. This rearrangement joins TRBV7-2 to TRBJ2-3; D remains unclear. Trimming left V 4 bases short and J 2 bases short, with 7 bases between. The germline gives CDR1 SGHTA, CDR2 FQGNSA. The length of the CDR3 is 13 residues. In DNA, the CDR3 is TGTGCCAGCAGCTCGGGTTACACAGATACGCAGTATTTT. Translating gives CASSSGYTDTQYF.